The source of this TCR beta chain is a study of blood T cell repertoires in COVID-19 (dated by TCRdb to between 2020 and 2021). About the study as a whole: Collaborator samples came from the United States, Italy and Spain and covered acute and convalescent phases of COVID-19. A freely available public database, intended as a resource for researchers studying the immune response to SARS-CoV-2, is where the repertoires were released. A de-identified subject ID, COVID-19 status, age in years and sex were almost always included in the sample metadata. Deeply sampled blood TCRbeta repertoires from subjects exposed to, actively infected with, or recovered from COVID-19 were included in the dataset. The material from the prospective study consisted of cDNA or gDNA derived from T cells, B-cell-depleted T cells, or PBMCs. Where available, HLA class I and class II types were taken from metadata supplied by the sample provider and were not determined by assay-based typing. Samples came from the ongoing ImmuneRACE study (first 160 participants) plus 1,254 subjects from 6 global collaborators. Results and caveats for the whole study, not just this receptor: Clinical and demographic metadata were provided uncurated, with the amount varying by source and participant.

On this clone: Which antigen it targets is not known. No quality values exist for individual bases; no much larger clone is one base distant.

The germline V gene gives CDR1 as SGHRS and CDR2 as YFSETQ. Between the V and J ends, shortened by 3 bases and 0 bases respectively, the junction contains 13 bases. The CDR3 contains 15 residues, cysteine and phenylalanine counted. The kept DNA is CDR3 alone, 45 bases in frame from the first base. The collaborating institutions used their own protocols to collect whole blood in K2EDTA tubes. Collaborator samples were shipped for TCRbeta analysis as frozen whole blood, isolated PBMCs, or DNA extracted from either sample type. TCRbeta CDR3 regions were amplified from genomic DNA by means of the immunoSEQ Assay, a bias-controlled multiplex PCR. Regarding the original processing steps: Within the assay, amplification of reference gene primers was used to estimate how many nucleated cells each sample contained. To quantify the absolute abundance of each unique TCRbeta CDR3 rearrangement, sequence reads were collapsed and filtered. For each sample, productive Simpson clonality was calculated as the square root of Simpson's diversity index over productive rearrangements. In TCRdb, the immuneACCESS table is reduced to in-frame sequences with V and J assigned. These tables do not hold every clone; where another copy was compared, an unresolved V gene accounts for under half, and the others remain unexplained. V, J and clone size are taken as reported in that table, and D and trimming were inferred from the DNA itself. The sample table shows around 260,000 clones, and roughly 90% are seen once. The biggest ten clones account for under 3.5% of the sample.

The sequence was obtained from a woman under 40 with active or convalescent COVID-19. The chain is encoded by TRBV5-1 joined to TRBJ2-7, with TRBD2 perhaps the D gene, on 5 matching bases. The specimen was peripheral blood. The CDR3 in this case is CASSSRHGNSYEQYF. The bases read TGCGCCAGCAGCTCTAGACACGGGAACTCCTACGAGCAGTACTTC. When the CDR3 is completed using the reference TRBV5-1 and TRBJ2-7 genes on either side, the full variable domain is KAGVTQTPRYLIKTRGQQVTLSCSPISGHRSVSWYQQTPGQGLQFLFEYFSETQRNKGNFPGRFSGRQFSNSRSEMNVSTLELGDSALYLCASSSRHGNSYEQYFGPGTRLTVT.